This T cell receptor (beta chain) stems from a study of T cells in Graves' hyperthyroidism and ophthalmopathy (dated by TCRdb to the late 2010s). With respect to the entire study: Peripheral blood was collected at initial diagnosis, before any treatment. For training and testing, the 80 to 100 patients in the discovery cohort were randomly divided in a 7:3 ratio. According to the paper, TCR Vbeta CDR3 sequencing was carried out on over 130 peripheral blood samples, which came from under 50 ophthalmopathy, 75 to 80 hyperthyroidism and approximately 17 progressor patients. To identify distinguishing TCR V-J signatures, a discovery cohort of about a hundred patients was used, comprising under 45 with Graves' ophthalmopathy and approximately 58 with stable Graves' hyperthyroidism. Following sampling, methimazole starting at 30 mg daily was given to hyperthyroidism patients, and high-dose intravenous methylprednisolone was given to ophthalmopathy patients. In addition, the study compared T-cell repertoires in thyroid tissue and in blood from six Graves' hyperthyroidism patients. An independent validation cohort of under 20 hyperthyroidism patients and over 15 patients who later progressed to ophthalmopathy tested prospective prediction of ophthalmopathy. What the authors observed across the whole study: Ophthalmopathy was separated from stable hyperthyroidism by a 13 V-J signature model, with 85% to 90% sensitivity and about 81% specificity obtained in cross-validation and 80%/75% obtained in testing. In validation, progression to ophthalmopathy was predicted by the model with around 70% sensitivity and just over 72% specificity, a median of about 6 months before onset. No statistical method was used to fix the sample size in advance, and group allocation was not hidden from the investigators. Most expanded thyroid clonotypes (frequency above 0.001) were also detected in blood, suggesting blood repertoires may reflect thyroid immune responses.

Via the germline V gene, CDR1 is SGHRS and CDR2 YFSETQ. Here V drops 3 bases and J drops 0 bases, and the junction holds 3 bases not matched to any gene. The cysteine opens and the phenylalanine closes a CDR3 of 16 amino acids. The entry retains the CDR3 DNA only, 48 bases that are in frame from base 1. Hyperthyroidism patients were newly diagnosed, had a disease duration of under 2 months, and were aged 18 to 65 years. Any patient with an uncontrolled infection, another autoimmune disease, pregnancy or lactation was excluded. Diagnoses relied on clinical symptoms, serum thyroxine and TRAb, thyroid ultrasound and orbital computed tomography. For progressor patients, blood was drawn at the first diagnosis of hyperthyroidism, before any ophthalmopathy symptoms had appeared. Ficoll-Paque density gradient centrifugation was used to isolate PBMCs from around 10 ml of fresh peripheral blood. Patients classed as progressors first received a Graves' hyperthyroidism diagnosis and then went on to develop ophthalmopathy during follow-up. Total RNA was extracted with Trizol reagent, and quality was checked on an Agilent 2100 Bioanalyzer.

This clonotype was seen more than once but under ten times. Its antigen is still unknown. No much larger clone is present one base from it, and per-base qualities are unavailable. Amplification of TCR beta CDR3 regions was carried out from RNA transcripts. The first round of RT-PCR for the TCR CDR3 was performed with the HTBI primer set and the Qiagen OneStep RT-PCR kit. A second multiplex PCR round built the libraries, followed by size selection and purification. Paired-end sequencing of the libraries was performed with 100 bp reads on an Illumina HiSeq2000. The published analysis was carried out like this. SOAPnuke was used to process the raw data, with reads discarded if the reads contained adapters or uncalled bases, had a mean Phred below 15, or lacked an exact constant-primer or identifier match. High-quality paired reads were merged using COPE v1.2.5, and each unique nucleotide sequence was defined as a clonotype. MiTCR v1.1 was used to align the clonotypes against IMGT TRBV, TRBD and TRBJ reference segments. Analysis was restricted to V-J combinations with a frequency above 0.0001, which covered about 99% of repertoires. The TCS score was defined as F50 (clonal expansion) divided by E x V (chaos), with BLOSUM62-based TCRdist calculated between CDR3 peptides within each V-J. Welch's t-statistics and random forest reduced 500 to 550 V-J features to 10 to 15, which were used in a naive Bayes classifier (R e1071). In-frame beta chains were kept once TCRdb had trimmed the public reads at Q25 with fastp and called clones with MiXCR. CDR3 protein duplicates are merged, each entry listing the most common genes and DNA. These V and J calls rely on TCRdb rather than the paper's analysis. This sample is represented by 370,000 or so distinct CDR3 sequences; roughly 12% of them were singletons. Around 20% of the sample belongs to the ten largest clones.

This clonotype was obtained from a man under 40 with Graves' hyperthyroidism that later progressed to Graves' ophthalmopathy. Sequencing was carried out using blood. The chain is made from TRBV5-1 and TRBJ1-4; 9 nucleotides in the junction match TRBD1. The CDR3 region has the sequence CASSYRDRATNEKLFF. The DNA reads TGCGCCAGCAGCTACCGGGACAGGGCAACTAATGAAAAACTGTTTTTT.